The 11 T cell receptor beta chains below come from one sample, sequenced in a study of T cells in Graves' hyperthyroidism and ophthalmopathy. Using RNA transcripts as the source, TCR beta CDR3 regions were amplified. The primer set for the first-round RT-PCR of the TCR CDR3 was HTBI. MiXCR, applied by TCRdb to the multiplex PCR reads, yields one record per CDR3 protein. The sample lists around 500,000 distinct CDR3 sequences, 14% occurring once. Sequences were obtained from blood. Every receptor here comes from a woman aged 40 to 50 with Graves' hyperthyroidism.

This clonotype was observed at least ten times. CDR3 bases: TGTGCCAGCAGTTTTTTGCGGCAAGAGACCCAGTACTTC. Its protein product is CASSFLRQETQYF. The chain links TRBV28 to TRBJ2-5; D is undetermined. There are 13 residues in the CDR3. The V gene's germline CDR1 is MDHEN and CDR2 SYDVKM. With 3 bases removed from V and 2 bases from J, the gap between germline ends came to 7 bases.

The chain has TRBV15 and TRBJ2-5, with 8 bases aligning to TRBD1. The CDR3 sequence is 16 residues long. V trimming: 0 bases; J trimming: 5 bases; junction bases outside the gene matches: 8. CDR1 is LNHNV, CDR2 YYDKDF, per germline (reference sequence). The CDR3 DNA follows: TGTGCCACCAGCAGAGATCATTCAGGGGGCGGGGAGACCCAGTACTTC. This sequence encodes CATSRDHSGGGETQYF. Looking up the rest from reference TRBV15 and TRBJ2-5 gives the full variable domain: DAMVIQNPRYQVTQFGKPVTLSCSQTLNHNVMYWYQQKSSQAPKLLFHYYDKDFNNEADTPDNFQSRRPNTSFCFLDIRSPGLGDTAMYLCATSRDHSGGGETQYFGPGTRLLVL.

Concerning this clonotype: A much larger clonotype is one base distant, so this may be a read error. This chain uses TRBV20-1 with TRBJ2-1; 7 bases match TRBD1. The germline gives CDR1 DFQATT, CDR2 SNEGSKA (reference sequence). The CDR3 has 10 residues. The CDR3: CSGQEYEQFF. CDR3 sequence (DNA): TGCAGCGGACAGGAGTATGAGCAGTTCTTC.

This clonotype came up many times. The CDR3 nucleotides are TGTGCCAGCAGTAAGAACCCGGACAGGGTTGGAGAGACCCAGTACTTC. Amino acid sequence: CASSKNPDRVGETQYF. The J gene is TRBJ2-5, the V gene TRBV27, with TRBD1 identical over 8 bases. The CDR3 spans 16 residues. CDR1 is MNHEY, CDR2 SMNVEV, per germline (reference sequence). V lost 5 bases to trimming and J lost 4 bases; unmatched junction nucleotides: 12.

This clonotype was observed a handful of times. The V and J genes are TRBV25-1 and TRBJ2-7, with D unresolved. There are 13 residues in the CDR3. Germline-derived CDR1 and CDR2 are MGHDK and SYGVNS. The V and J ends lost 7 bases and 2 bases respectively, with 12 bases between them. Here the CDR3 DNA reads TGTGCCAGCACTTCACGGCCCCCCTACGAGCAGTACTTC. Its protein product is CASTSRPPYEQYF.

This chain connects TRBV5-1 to TRBJ2-3; D remains unclear. In germline, CDR1 is SGHRS, CDR2 YFSETQ. V lost 0 bases to trimming and J lost 0 bases, with 8 bases between them. The CDR3 spans 15 residues. CDR3 residues: CASSLALTSTDTQYF. DNA for the CDR3: TGCGCCAGCAGCTTGGCGCTCACAAGCACAGATACGCAGTATTTT.

This clonotype was seen at least ten times. The rearrangement links TRBV12-3 or TRBV12-4 to TRBJ1-4; 7 bases fit TRBD1. The CDR3 loop spans 15 amino acids. With V trimmed by 6 bases and J by 8 bases, 12 bases remained unmatched. The CDR3 sequence: CASSPERGRVEKLFF. The CDR3 nucleotides read TGTGCCAGCAGCCCAGAAAGGGGGCGCGTCGAAAAACTGTTTTTT.

This clonotype was counted many times. This chain links TRBV18 with TRBJ2-5, with unresolved D. Germline lookup yields CDR1 KGHSH and CDR2 LQKENI. The CDR3 spans 14 residues. V shed 2 bases and J shed 3 bases, with 10 bases lying between them. CDR3 residues: CASSPSQREETQYF. The CDR3 DNA is TGTGCCAGCTCACCAAGTCAAAGGGAAGAGACCCAGTACTTC.

This clonotype came up many times. The genes are TRBV2 and TRBJ2-7; no clear D gene. Germline lookup yields CDR1 SNHLY and CDR2 FYNNEI. The CDR3 consists of 12 residues. Trimming removed 3 bases from V and 1 base from J, with 4 bases in between. CDR3 bases: TGTGCCAGCAGTGAGAAGTCCTACGAGCAGTACTTC. Translated: CASSEKSYEQYF.

This clonotype was seen only a few times. This chain joins TRBV28 and TRBJ2-5, with TRBD2 identical over 12 bases. Germline assignment: CDR1 MDHEN and CDR2 SYDVKM. The CDR3 loop spans 16 amino acids. V gave up 7 bases and J gave up 3 bases; unmatched junction bases: 9. CDR3 loop: CASTGATSGRKETQYF. In DNA, the CDR3 is TGTGCCAGCACCGGAGCGACTAGCGGGAGAAAAGAGACCCAGTACTTC.

This clonotype has just a few counts. This chain connects TRBV5-5 to TRBJ2-5; 7 bases are a match to TRBD2. Trimming removed 1 base from V and 1 base from J; junction bases left unmatched: 7. The CDR3 has 16 residues. Germline V gene sequence: CDR1 SGHKS, CDR2 YYEKEE (reference sequence). This chain's CDR3 is CASSLYVAGPQETQYF. CDR3 in DNA: TGTGCCAGCAGCTTGTATGTAGCGGGCCCCCAAGAGACCCAGTACTTC.